A single sample is the source of the 20 T cell receptor beta chains below, sequenced in a study of blood T cell repertoires in COVID-19. Only in-frame clones appear in the TCRdb table, and some are missing; sequencing was by immunoSEQ multiplex PCR. The repertoire includes some 190,000 clones, over 75% of them detected once, and 3.3% sits in the top ten. Material: peripheral blood. Receptors were obtained from a man between 60 and 75 years old with acute or convalescent COVID-19.

The chain uses TRBV11-2 and TRBJ2-5, with 7 bases that match TRBD1. This CDR3 region has 15 residues. V was clipped by 1 base and J by 7 bases; unmatched bases: 9. Germline V gene sequence: CDR1 SGHAT, CDR2 FQNNGV. CDR3: CASSLGRGGAGTQYF. CDR3 bases: TGTGCCAGCAGCTTAGGGCGAGGGGGCGCCGGGACCCAGTACTTC.

V is TRBV6-6 and J is TRBJ1-6; D gene unclear. Germline V gene lookup returns CDR1 MNHNY and CDR2 SVGAGI (reference sequence). V dropped 2 bases and J dropped 6 bases, with 5 bases sitting between them. The CDR3 runs 13 residues. The CDR3 spells CASSYGFNSPLHF. CDR3 DNA: TGTGCCAGCAGTTACGGCTTTAATTCACCCCTCCACTTT.

The chain couples TRBV4-3 to TRBJ2-7, with D possibly TRBD2 on 5 matching bases. Germline V gene data show CDR1 as LGHNA and CDR2 as YSLEER. Trimming removed 0 bases from V and 2 bases from J, with 11 bases in between. There are 15 residues in the CDR3. Here the CDR3 reads CASSQDWRATYEQYF. CDR3 DNA: TGCGCCAGCAGCCAAGACTGGCGGGCCACCTACGAGCAGTACTTC.

V usage is TRBV27 and J usage is TRBJ2-7; 13 bases agree with TRBD2. The CDR3 totals 15 residues. In germline, CDR1 is MNHEY, CDR2 SMNVEV (reference sequence). After removal of 5 bases from V and 5 bases from J, the junction contained 6 bases not matched to a gene. This CDR3 reads CASSPGLAGVHEQYF. In DNA form, the CDR3 reads TGTGCCAGCAGTCCAGGACTAGCGGGAGTCCACGAGCAGTACTTC.

This sequence joins TRBV20-1 and TRBJ2-7; TRBD2 aligns across 9 bases. The V segment lost 3 bases and the J segment 6 bases; nucleotides outside the gene matches: 9. Germline lookup yields CDR1 DFQATT and CDR2 SNEGSKA (reference sequence). The CDR3 runs to 14 residues. CDR3 amino acids: CSASSAGGPGEQYF. The CDR3 nucleotides read TGCAGTGCTAGTTCCGCGGGAGGGCCCGGCGAGCAGTACTTC.

The rearrangement uses TRBV5-1 and TRBJ2-1; the match to TRBD1 covers 9 bases. V gave up 4 bases and J gave up 5 bases; unmatched junction bases: 7. The CDR3 sequence is 15 residues long. Germline assignment: CDR1 SGHRS and CDR2 YFSETQ. As DNA, the CDR3 is TGCGCCAGCAGCCTTGGGACAGGGAGTAACAATGAGCAGTTCTTC. The encoded protein is CASSLGTGSNNEQFF.

The genes are TRBV30 and TRBJ1-1, with D hard to call. The CDR3 runs 12 residues. Trimming stripped 5 bases from V and 0 bases from J, with 7 bases between. Per germline, CDR1 GTSNPN and CDR2 SVGIG (reference sequence). This chain's CDR3 is CAWQVMNTEAFF. In DNA form, the CDR3 reads TGTGCCTGGCAGGTTATGAACACTGAAGCTTTCTTT.

The chain uses TRBV19 and TRBJ2-1; D is ambiguous. In germline, CDR1 is LNHDA, CDR2 SQIVND (reference sequence). V was trimmed by 6 bases and J by 1 base, leaving 19 bases between them. The CDR3 has 17 residues. CDR3 coding DNA: TGTGCCAGTAGCCTTTCGGTGGTACCATATTCCTACAATGAGCAGTTCTTC. Translation gives CASSLSVVPYSYNEQFF.

In its sample, this clone was seen once. The genes are TRBV11-3 and TRBJ2-1, with 9 bases fitting TRBD1. This CDR3 contains 14 residues. Germline V gene sequence: CDR1 SGHNT, CDR2 YENEEA. V shed 6 bases, J shed 9 bases, and the junction held 9 bases outside the gene matches. This CDR3 reads CASRPGQGKGEQFF. The CDR3 region has the DNA TGTGCCAGCAGACCAGGACAGGGGAAAGGTGAGCAGTTCTTC.

This rearrangement joins TRBV4-1 to TRBJ1-1, with 9 bases identical to TRBD1. The CDR3 covers 14 residues. The germline CDR1 and CDR2 sequences are MGHRA and YSYEKL. V trimming: 4 bases; J trimming: 4 bases; junction bases outside the gene matches: 4. The CDR3 DNA reads as TGCGCCAGCAGCCCGGGACAGGGACGCACTGAAGCTTTCTTT. Translated: CASSPGQGRTEAFF.

The V call is TRBV28, the J call TRBJ1-3; 7 nucleotides match TRBD1. Germline V CDR1 and CDR2: MDHEN, SYDVKM. This CDR3 contains 15 residues. V lost 3 bases, J lost 0 bases, and 2 bases stayed unmatched. CDR3 protein: CASSFGTASGNTIYF. The CDR3 DNA reads TGTGCCAGCAGTTTCGGGACAGCCTCTGGAAACACCATATATTTT.

This chain joins TRBV5-8 and TRBJ2-7; the match to TRBD1 covers 10 bases. Per germline, CDR1 SGHTS and CDR2 YDEGEE. The CDR3 is 14 amino acids. After removal of 4 bases from V and 3 bases from J, the junction contained 4 bases not matched to a gene. The CDR3 DNA is TGTGCCAGCAGCCGGGACAGGGGAGGCTACGAGCAGTACTTC. Translation gives CASSRDRGGYEQYF.

V usage is TRBV5-4 and J usage is TRBJ1-1; D possibly corresponds to TRBD1 (6 bases). The CDR3 is 13 amino acids. CDR1 and CDR2 from the germline V gene are SGHNT and YYREEE (reference sequence). V lost 0 bases and J 11 bases, leaving 14 bases between the germline ends. DNA of the CDR3: TGTGCCAGCAGCTTGGGACCTCAGGGGAAGGCTTTCTTT. It yields the protein CASSLGPQGKAFF.

The V call is TRBV25-1, the J call TRBJ2-1; the D gene is possibly TRBD2 (6 bases). The germline V and J ends were trimmed by 7 bases and 6 bases, with 13 bases remaining between them. Germline-derived CDR1 and CDR2 are MGHDK and SYGVNS. There are 13 residues in the CDR3. Here the CDR3 reads CASTKWEANEQFF. The CDR3 DNA reads as TGTGCCAGCACCAAGTGGGAGGCCAATGAGCAGTTCTTC. Together with reference TRBV25-1 and TRBJ2-1, the CDR3 gives the full variable domain: EADIYQTPRYLVIGTGKKITLECSQTMGHDKMYWYQQDPGMELHLIHYSYGVNSTEKGDLSSESTVSRIRTEHFPLTLESARPSHTSQYLCASTKWEANEQFFGPGTRLTVL.

The V and J genes are TRBV28 and TRBJ1-2; 10 nucleotides match TRBD1. The CDR3 covers 17 residues. CDR1 and CDR2 (germline): MDHEN, SYDVKM. After removal of 5 bases from V and 1 base from J, the junction contained 10 bases not matched to a gene. The DNA of the CDR3 is TGTGCCAGCAGTGCTCCTCCGGGACAGGGGAGTAACTATGGCTACACCTTC. Protein sequence: CASSAPPGQGSNYGYTF.

The V call is TRBV2, the J call TRBJ1-1, with D unclear. V was pared by 7 bases and J by 7 bases, with 16 bases between. The CDR3 extends over 13 amino acids. Germline V gene lookup returns CDR1 SNHLY and CDR2 FYNNEI. The CDR3 reads CASNSLVSGEAFF. In DNA form, the CDR3 reads TGTGCCAGCAATTCCTTGGTTTCGGGTGAAGCTTTCTTT.

The chain combines TRBV5-1 with TRBJ2-2, with D maybe TRBD2 (5 bases). Trimming left V 5 bases short and J 0 bases short, with 11 bases between. Germline V gives CDR1 SGHRS, CDR2 YFSETQ. The CDR3 contains 15 residues. The chain's CDR3 is CASRKSEANTGELFF. CDR3 nucleotide sequence: TGCGCCAGCAGAAAGTCGGAGGCGAACACCGGGGAGCTGTTTTTT.

The rearrangement uses TRBV19 and TRBJ1-1, with a weak D call TRBD1 (6 bases). This CDR3 region has 14 residues. V lost 4 bases and J lost 3, with 12 bases in between. CDR1 and CDR2 from the germline V gene are LNHDA and SQIVND (reference sequence). The CDR3 nucleotides are TGTGCCAGTAGTAACAACTACAGGGACACTGAAGCTTTCTTT. Encoded protein: CASSNNYRDTEAFF.

The V call is TRBV5-4, the J call TRBJ2-3; D unclear. Germline loops: CDR1 SGHNT, CDR2 YYREEE (reference sequence). The CDR3 totals 15 residues. The V end lost 3 bases, the J end lost 3 bases, and 14 bases lay between the germline ends. The CDR3 protein is CASSSGLVRTDTQYF. In DNA form, the CDR3 reads TGTGCCAGCAGCTCGGGTCTCGTAAGGACAGATACGCAGTATTTT.

The chain uses TRBV7-6 and TRBJ1-4, with D possibly being TRBD1 (6 bases). Germline assignment: CDR1 SGHVS and CDR2 FNYEAQ. This CDR3 has 17 amino acids. Trimming removed 4 bases at V and 0 bases at J, with 15 bases between. CDR3 residues: CASSSRTDPATNEKLFF. CDR3 bases: TGTGCCAGCAGCTCGCGGACAGACCCTGCAACTAATGAAAAACTGTTTTTT. The full variable domain, with the rest looked up from reference TRBV7-6 and TRBJ1-4, is GAGVSQSPRYKVTKRGQDVALRCDPISGHVSLYWYRQALGQGPEFLTYFNYEAQQDKSGLPNDRFSAERPEGSISTLTIQRTEQRDSAMYRCASSSRTDPATNEKLFFGSGTQLSVL.